This entry is about one T cell receptor beta chain. Its antigen is currently unknown. CD4+ cells were split into CD45RA+ naive and CD45RA-negative memory subsets. Measured with immunoSEQ multiplex PCR; TCRdb has only the in-frame clones, and not every one. Here the sample spans about 980,000 clones, about three quarters being singletons. Germline-derived CDR1 and CDR2 are SEHNR and FQNEAQ (reference sequence). This CDR3 has 17 residues. Unmatched junction bases numbered 10, after V lost 0 bases and J lost 7 bases. The record originates from a study of shared clonotypes between healthy human individuals. Overall study findings and caveats: The sole specimen, blood, was sampled, and tissue repertoires likely differ. The study found lower generation probabilities in non-shared clonotypes than in those shared by all four donors.

The chain links TRBV7-9 to TRBJ2-1; TRBD2 matches 9 bases. The specimen was memory CD4+ T cells sorted from blood. The subset is: CD45RA-negative fraction. The sequence was collected from a man between 18 and 35 years old in good health. The DNA for the CDR3 is TGTGCCAGCAGCTTAGCGTGGGTTAGCGGGGGTCATAATGAGCAGTTCTTC. Protein: CASSLAWVSGGHNEQFF.